Each of the 20 T cell receptor beta chains below was sequenced from the same sample in a study of CD8+ T cells in alopecia areata listed by TCRdb under 2018. The library relied on the immunoSEQ multiplex PCR assay. To provide template for TCR sequencing, every sample had RNA extracted and reverse transcribed into cDNA. The source is immuneACCESS, and TCRdb retained only in-frame sequences with V and J called. Part of the clones is not carried over; for the studies checked, unresolved V genes explain less than half of this, and the remainder is unexplained. The sample yields about 120,000 clones; around 56% were counted once. The top ten constitute approximately 0.5% of the sample. This specimen's time point label, interpreted: about 4 weeks on oral tofacitinib. In light of the paper, this sample's treatment or condition label describes: oral pan-JAK inhibitor, 5-10 mg twice daily. This specimen was CD4+ T cells sorted from blood, taken at week 4, from a patient treated with tofacitinib. These TCRs come from a human donor with alopecia areata.

The rearrangement joins TRBV10-3 to TRBJ2-5, with no clear D. Deletions cut 3 bases from V and 1 base from J, with 9 bases between. Germline CDR1 reads ENHRY; CDR2 reads SYGVKD. CDR3 length: 14 residues. Written as DNA, the CDR3 is TGTGCCATCAGTGAAGCAAGGACCCAAGAGACCCAGTACTTC. Encoded protein: CAISEARTQETQYF.

The V gene is TRBV7-8, the J gene TRBJ1-4; 8 bases line up with TRBD1. CDR1 SGHVS and CDR2 FQNEAQ come from the germline V gene. CDR3 length equals 17 residues. Germline trimming cut 6 bases from V and 8 bases from J; bases unmatched to any gene: 17. Here the CDR3 DNA reads TGTGCCAGCAGTTTACGGAGACTAAGGACAGGGCACGAAAAACTGTTTTTT. It is translated as CASSLRRLRTGHEKLFF.

This clone was recorded many times. The V gene is TRBV7-9, the J gene TRBJ1-2; no clear D gene. Trimming stripped 3 bases from V and 5 bases from J, with 19 bases between. The CDR3 runs 16 residues. From germline, CDR1 is SEHNR and CDR2 FQNEAQ (reference sequence). The CDR3 DNA reads as TGTGCCAGCAGCTTCTCTACGGACGGGCAGCTTTATGGCTACACCTTC. Its protein is CASSFSTDGQLYGYTF. Drawing the rest from reference TRBV7-9 and TRBJ1-2, the complete variable domain is DTGVSQNPRHKITKRGQNVTFRCDPISEHNRLYWYRQTLGQGPEFLTYFQNEAQLEKSRLLSDRFSAERPKGSFSTLEIQRTEQGDSAMYLCASSFSTDGQLYGYTFGSGTRLTVV.

This clone was seen a handful of times. The chain uses TRBV29-1 and TRBJ2-3, with D tentatively TRBD1 (5 bases). Germline CDR1 SQVTM, CDR2 ANQGSEA. The V and J ends lost 3 bases and 2 bases respectively, with 9 bases between them. This CDR3 has 13 amino acids. The CDR3: CSVDRAYTDTQYF. The CDR3, as DNA: TGCAGCGTTGACAGGGCTTACACAGATACGCAGTATTTT.

J is TRBJ1-4 and V is TRBV2, with a tentative D call TRBD1 (5 bases). The V and J ends lost 3 bases and 2 bases respectively, with 10 bases between them. Germline assignment: CDR1 SNHLY and CDR2 FYNNEI. The CDR3 spans 15 residues. The CDR3 is CASSDYRGTNEKLFF. The CDR3 region has the DNA TGTGCCAGCAGTGATTATCGGGGGACTAATGAAAAACTGTTTTTT.

V and J are TRBV30 and TRBJ1-4, with D unresolved. CDR1 is GTSNPN, CDR2 SVGIG, per germline (reference sequence). V was cut by 2 bases and J by 8 bases, with 12 bases left in between. The CDR3 length is 13 residues. The CDR3 nucleotides are TGTGCCTGGAGTTTGTCAGGCTTAGAAAAACTGTTTTTT. Its translation is CAWSLSGLEKLFF.

V and J are TRBV5-6 and TRBJ1-1; no clear D. The CDR3 covers 15 residues. Trimming cost V 3 bases and J 1 base, with 13 bases left between them. CDR1 and CDR2 from the germline V gene are SGHDT and YYEEEE. CDR3 in amino acids: CASSWEQRENTEAFF. The CDR3 DNA reads as TGTGCCAGCAGCTGGGAACAGAGGGAGAACACTGAAGCTTTCTTT. The complete variable domain, with remaining parts taken from reference TRBV5-6 and TRBJ1-1, reads DAGVTQSPTHLIKTRGQQVTLRCSPKSGHDTVSWYQQALGQGPQFIFQYYEEEERQRGNFPDRFSGHQFPNYSSELNVNALLLGDSALYLCASSWEQRENTEAFFGQGTRLTVV.

V and J are TRBV9 and TRBJ2-3; D gene ambiguous. Germline V gene sequence: CDR1 SGDLS, CDR2 YYNGEE. The CDR3 runs to 14 residues. Trimming left V 0 bases short and J 5 bases short, with 10 bases between. CDR3 amino acids: CASSVDVNGDTQYF. The CDR3, as DNA: TGTGCCAGCAGCGTAGATGTAAACGGAGATACGCAGTATTTT.

J is TRBJ1-2 and V is TRBV29-1, with TRBD1 as a possible D gene (5 bases). This CDR3 is built from 13 residues. The V end lost 6 bases, the J end lost 4 bases, and 15 bases lay between the germline ends. Per germline, CDR1 SQVTM and CDR2 ANQGSEA. CDR3 sequence reads: CSVVSGMGYGYTF. The CDR3 nucleotides read TGCAGCGTCGTGTCAGGGATGGGCTATGGCTACACCTTC. Together with reference TRBV29-1 and TRBJ1-2, the CDR3 gives the full variable domain: SAVISQKPSRDICQRGTSLTIQCQVDSQVTMMFWYRQQPGQSLTLIATANQGSEATYESGFVIDKFPISRPNLTFSTLTVSNMSPEDSSIYLCSVVSGMGYGYTFGSGTRLTVV.

This chain joins TRBV5-1 and TRBJ2-3; 8 bases fit TRBD2. The ends lost 3 bases at V and 0 bases at J; junction bases unmatched: 12. There are 18 residues in the CDR3. Germline V gene lookup returns CDR1 SGHRS and CDR2 YFSETQ. CDR3 in amino acids: CASSSVSGGSTSTDTQYF. For the CDR3, the DNA is TGCGCCAGCAGCTCGGTCAGCGGGGGATCAACAAGCACAGATACGCAGTATTTT.

This rearrangement joins TRBV30 to TRBJ2-2; a weak D match, TRBD2 (6 bases). Deletions cut 4 bases from V and 0 bases from J, with 9 bases between. The germline CDR1 and CDR2 sequences are GTSNPN and SVGIG (reference sequence). The CDR3 contains 14 residues. CDR3 sequence: CAWKSGPNTGELFF. DNA of the CDR3: TGTGCCTGGAAAAGCGGGCCGAACACCGGGGAGCTGTTTTTT.

This clone came up many times. V usage is TRBV10-3 and J usage is TRBJ1-3; D may be TRBD1 (5 bases). This CDR3 is built from 14 residues. Germline V CDR1 and CDR2: ENHRY, SYGVKD. The ends were cut back, 5 bases at V and 0 bases at J, with 8 bases in the middle. CDR3 sequence: CAISTGFSGNTIYF. The CDR3 nucleotides are TGTGCCATCAGTACAGGATTCTCTGGAAACACCATATATTTT.

In nucleotides, the CDR3 is TGTGCCTGGAGTGTAGGGTTACATAGCAATCAGCCCCAGCATTTT. Amino acid sequence: CAWSVGLHSNQPQHF. The chain recombines TRBV30 with TRBJ1-5, with D uncertain. The germline V gene has CDR1 GTSNPN and CDR2 SVGIG (reference sequence). The CDR3 length is 15 residues. Trimming stripped 0 bases from V and 0 bases from J, with 9 bases between.

The V gene is TRBV29-1, the J gene TRBJ2-3; 9 bases fit TRBD1. Germline V gene sequence: CDR1 SQVTM, CDR2 ANQGSEA. Trimming took 7 bases from V and 3 from J; bases not matched to a gene: 5. The CDR3 consists of 13 residues. CDR3 in amino acids: CSALGQGTDTQYF. CDR3 DNA sequence: TGCAGCGCTCTTGGACAGGGGACAGATACGCAGTATTTT.

This rearrangement joins TRBV25-1 to TRBJ1-5; 9 nucleotides match TRBD1. V lost 4 bases, J lost 6 bases, and 4 bases stayed unmatched. Looked up from germline, CDR1 is MGHDK and CDR2 is SYGVNS. There are 14 residues in the CDR3. The CDR3 reads CASSATGGFQPQHF. DNA of the CDR3: TGTGCCAGCAGTGCCACAGGGGGCTTTCAGCCCCAGCATTTT.

V and J are TRBV30 and TRBJ1-1; possibly TRBD1 for D (5 bases). V was pared by 2 bases and J by 3 bases, with 13 bases between. Germline V lookup: CDR1 GTSNPN, CDR2 SVGIG (reference sequence). CDR3 length: 14 residues. The CDR3 sequence is CAWSLTRGDTEAFF. The CDR3 nucleotides are TGTGCCTGGAGTCTAACCCGAGGGGACACTGAAGCTTTCTTT.

This clone was detected once. The gene calls are TRBV30 and TRBJ2-7; D gene unclear. CDR1 is GTSNPN and CDR2 is SVGIG in the germline V gene (reference sequence). V lost 3 bases and J lost 5, with 17 bases in between. This CDR3 region has 14 residues. CDR3 sequence reads: CAWSDLSRGNEQYF. DNA of the CDR3: TGTGCCTGGAGCGACTTGTCCCGTGGTAACGAGCAGTACTTC.

The genes are TRBV11-2 and TRBJ2-7; 11 bases line up with TRBD2. The junction had 6 bases not matched to a gene; V was cut back by 1 base and J by 4 bases. This CDR3 region has 16 residues. The germline gives CDR1 SGHAT, CDR2 FQNNGV. CDR3 sequence reads: CASSLASGTSGYEQYF. CDR3 DNA sequence: TGTGCCAGCAGCTTAGCGTCAGGGACTAGCGGATACGAGCAGTACTTC.

The chain recombines TRBV4-2 with TRBJ2-1; the D is unclear. V lost 2 bases to trimming and J lost 5 bases, with 19 bases between them. From germline, CDR1 is LGHNA and CDR2 YNFKEQ. This CDR3 region has 17 residues. The CDR3 DNA is TGTGCCAGCAGCCAATTTCCAGATGGATTAGGGAACAATGAGCAGTTCTTC. This translates into CASSQFPDGLGNNEQFF.

This clone was found a few times. The rearrangement joins TRBV29-1 to TRBJ1-5, with D possibly matching TRBD1 (6 bases). CDR1 SQVTM and CDR2 ANQGSEA come from the germline V gene. The V end was cut by 7 bases, the J end by 3 bases, with 10 bases between. This CDR3 region has 12 residues. CDR3: CSAGQPNQPQHF. CDR3 sequence (DNA): TGCAGCGCGGGACAACCCAATCAGCCCCAGCATTTT.